Below, 10 T cell receptor beta chains from the same sample are listed, as sequenced in a study of cytomegalovirus exposure and HLA in healthy donors. Using immunoSEQ multiplex PCR, the repertoire was profiled, and TCRdb retains in-frame clones only, with some absent. The sample contains 170,000 or so clones, 85% of which appear only once. Sequencing input: PBMCs. The source of these receptors is a man aged 18 to 30 in good health and CMV-seropositive.

This sequence joins TRBV28 and TRBJ2-1; no clear D gene. V shed 6 bases and J shed 0 bases, with 15 bases lying between them. Germline V CDR1 and CDR2: MDHEN, SYDVKM. The CDR3 runs 16 residues. The CDR3 DNA follows: TGTGCCAGCAGGCCTACTAAAATCCGCTCCTACAATGAGCAGTTCTTC. Translated: CASRPTKIRSYNEQFF.

V gene TRBV19 combines with J gene TRBJ2-1; 12 nucleotides line up with TRBD2. Trimming cost V 5 bases and J 0 bases; bases outside gene matches: 5. In germline, CDR1 is LNHDA, CDR2 SQIVND (reference sequence). The CDR3 length is 17 residues. The CDR3 DNA follows: TGTGCCAGTAGTGCAACTAGCGGGAGGTCCTCCTACAATGAGCAGTTCTTC. It translates to CASSATSGRSSYNEQFF.

This CDR3 is CASIGVGTGGNQPQHF. In nucleotides, the CDR3 is TGTGCCAGTATCGGAGTAGGGACAGGGGGAAATCAGCCCCAGCATTTT. This chain joins TRBV19 and TRBJ1-5; 11 nucleotides agree with TRBD1. From germline, CDR1 is LNHDA and CDR2 SQIVND (reference sequence). J gave up 4 bases and V 7 bases, and 9 bases lay outside the gene matches. This CDR3 is 16 amino acids long.

The chain is built from TRBV19 and TRBJ1-1, with a tentative D call TRBD1 (5 bases). The CDR3 consists of 14 residues. Trimming left V 7 bases short and J 5 bases short, with 17 bases between. Looked up from germline, CDR1 is LNHDA and CDR2 is SQIVND (reference sequence). CDR3: CASTSGRGGTEAFF. Written as DNA, the CDR3 is TGTGCCAGTACCTCAGGAAGGGGAGGTACTGAAGCTTTCTTT. Filled out from reference TRBV19 and TRBJ1-1, the complete variable domain reads DGGITQSPKYLFRKEGQNVTLSCEQNLNHDAMYWYRQDPGQGLRLIYYSQIVNDFQKGDIAEGYSVSREKKESFPLTVTSAQKNPTAFYLCASTSGRGGTEAFFGQGTRLTVV.

V usage is TRBV29-1 and J usage is TRBJ2-1; TRBD1 agrees at 11 bases. J lost 7 bases, V lost 0 bases, and 11 bases had no gene match. Germline CDR1 reads SQVTM; CDR2 reads ANQGSEA. CDR3 size: 17 residues. DNA for the CDR3: TGCAGCGTTGAAGATCTGGCCGGACAGGGGGCTTGGAATGAGCAGTTCTTC. It encodes CSVEDLAGQGAWNEQFF.

The chain uses TRBV7-9 and TRBJ1-1, with D possibly being TRBD1 (6 bases). Germline lookup yields CDR1 SEHNR and CDR2 FQNEAQ (reference sequence). Trimming left V 5 bases short and J 0 bases short, with 10 bases between. This CDR3 spans 14 amino acids. The CDR3 DNA reads TGTGCCAGCAGCCAAGGACAGCTGAACACTGAAGCTTTCTTT. Translated, it gives CASSQGQLNTEAFF. Full variable domain (remainder filled in from reference TRBV7-9 and TRBJ1-1): DTGVSQNPRHKITKRGQNVTFRCDPISEHNRLYWYRQTLGQGPEFLTYFQNEAQLEKSRLLSDRFSAERPKGSFSTLEIQRTEQGDSAMYLCASSQGQLNTEAFFGQGTRLTVV.

There are a few counts of this clone. This chain joins TRBV29-1 and TRBJ1-6; weak D call: TRBD1 (6 bases). The V and J ends lost 3 bases and 7 bases respectively, with 10 bases between them. Germline V lookup: CDR1 SQVTM, CDR2 ANQGSEA. This CDR3 is built from 13 residues. CDR3 bases: TGCAGCGTTGAGGCAGGGGCCAATTCACCCCTCCACTTT. Residues: CSVEAGANSPLHF.

The V gene is TRBV2, the J gene TRBJ2-7, with D possibly TRBD1 on 5 matching bases. Per the germline V gene, CDR1 is SNHLY and CDR2 is FYNNEI. CDR3 length equals 14 residues. The V end lost 3 bases, the J end lost 1 base, and 10 bases lay between the germline ends. DNA of the CDR3: TGTGCCAGCAGTGATGAGACAGTGTCCTACGAGCAGTACTTC. Residues: CASSDETVSYEQYF.

This chain connects TRBV5-4 to TRBJ2-7, with a weak D call TRBD2 (5 bases). Germline CDR1 reads SGHNT; CDR2 reads YYREEE (reference sequence). The CDR3 has 15 residues. Trimming stripped 3 bases from V and 1 base from J, with 14 bases between. For the CDR3, the DNA is TGTGCCAGCAGCTCCTCACCCGAGGGATCCTACGAGCAGTACTTC. It is translated as CASSSSPEGSYEQYF.

The chain employs TRBV30 and TRBJ2-2; D is possibly TRBD1 (7 bases). CDR1 and CDR2 (germline): GTSNPN, SVGIG (reference sequence). CDR3 length: 19 amino acids. Trimming shortened V by 2 bases and J by 3 bases, and 25 bases separated the two germline ends. CDR3 sequence: CAWSLRRGHVVGDTGELFF. CDR3 bases: TGTGCCTGGAGTCTACGGAGGGGGCACGTCGTGGGGGACACCGGGGAGCTGTTTTTT. Full variable domain (missing parts from reference TRBV30 and TRBJ2-2): SQTIHQWPATLVQPVGSPLSLECTVEGTSNPNLYWYRQAAGRGLQLLFYSVGIGQISSEVPQNLSASRPQDRQFILSSKKLLLSDSGFYLCAWSLRRGHVVGDTGELFFGEGSRLTVL.